The TCR beta chain under discussion was sequenced for a study of shared clonotypes between healthy human individuals. Per the authors' pipeline: ImmunoSEQ supplied junction-only sequences lacking quality scores, so filtering was different. TCRdb's copy holds only in-frame clones and misses some; the assay was immunoSEQ multiplex PCR. That table supplies the V and J calls and clone size; D and trimming were determined from the DNA. The sample has around 2.1 million clones, approximately 94% seen once; the top ten hold about 1.8%. Study observations and caveats: Sorted-subset sequencing was shown by rarefaction to be incomplete despite large depth. Clonotypes which were not shared had lower generation probabilities than clonotypes that all four donors shared.

It was CD45RO-negative cells, positively selected for CCR7, that made up naive CD8 cells, with terminally differentiated effector memory CD45RA+ cells excluded. V was pared by 1 base and J by 5 bases, with 5 bases between. Germline lookup yields CDR1 MNHEY and CDR2 SVGAGI. This CDR3 has 13 residues. About this clone itself: Its matching antigen is unknown.

Sequenced input: naive CD8+ T cells from PBMCs. The TCR originated in a man younger than 35 in good health. Some clones in this sample may be carry-over from other donors' samples. V and J are TRBV6-5 and TRBJ2-2; D gene unclear. CDR3 coding DNA: TGTGCCAGCAGTTACTTTCGTACCGGGGAGCTGTTTTTT. This codes for CASSYFRTGELFF.